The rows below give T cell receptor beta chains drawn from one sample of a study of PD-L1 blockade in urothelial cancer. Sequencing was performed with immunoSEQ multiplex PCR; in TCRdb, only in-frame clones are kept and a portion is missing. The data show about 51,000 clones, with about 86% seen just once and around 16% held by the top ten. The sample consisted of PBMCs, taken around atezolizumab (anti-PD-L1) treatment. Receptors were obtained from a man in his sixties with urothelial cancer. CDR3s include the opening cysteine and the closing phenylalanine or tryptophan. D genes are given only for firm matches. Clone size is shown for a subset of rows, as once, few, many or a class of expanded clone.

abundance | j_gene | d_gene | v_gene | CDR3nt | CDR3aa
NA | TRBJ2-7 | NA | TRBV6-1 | TGTGCCAGCAGTGAGTACAGGAGCGACGAGCAGTACTTC | CASSEYRSDEQYF
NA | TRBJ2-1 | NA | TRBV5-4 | TGTGCCAGCAGCAAATATCTAGGGGGGGTCCACAATGAGCAGTTCTTC | CASSKYLGGVHNEQFF
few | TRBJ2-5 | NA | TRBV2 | TGTGCCAGCGGAGGGACGGCCATGAGGGAGACCCAGTACTTC | CASGGTAMRETQYF
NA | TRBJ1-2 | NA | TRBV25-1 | TGTGCCAGCAGTAGGGGCTTAGTCTATGGCTACACCTTC | CASSRGLVYGYTF
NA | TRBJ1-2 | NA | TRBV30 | TGTGCCTGGAGTTCGGGGGGCGGAGGCTACACCTTC | CAWSSGGGGYTF
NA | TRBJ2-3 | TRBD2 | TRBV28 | TGTGCCAGCAGTTCACTCCTGTCGGCTAGCGGGGGGAGCACAGATACGCAGTATTTT | CASSSLLSASGGSTDTQYF
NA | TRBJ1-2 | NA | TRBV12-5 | TGTGCTAGTGGTTTGGACGGGGGTGTCTATGGCTACACCTTC | CASGLDGGVYGYTF
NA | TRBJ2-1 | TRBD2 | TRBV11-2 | TGTGCCAGCAGCCGGGGGCTAGCGGGAGCTGGGCAGTTCTTC | CASSRGLAGAGQFF
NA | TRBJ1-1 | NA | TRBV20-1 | TGCAGAGGGGCCACAAACACTGAAGCTTTCTTT | CRGATNTEAFF
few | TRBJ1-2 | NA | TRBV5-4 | TGTGCCAGCAGCTTGGAACCGGAGGACCCATATGGCTACACCTTC | CASSLEPEDPYGYTF
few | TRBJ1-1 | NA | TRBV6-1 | TGTGCCAGCAGGAGGGCAGGGGACCACACTGAAGCTTTCTTT | CASRRAGDHTEAFF
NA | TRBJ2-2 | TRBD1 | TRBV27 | TGTGCCAGCAGTTTACGGGACAGGGGGCCGAACACCGGGGAGCTGTTTTTT | CASSLRDRGPNTGELFF
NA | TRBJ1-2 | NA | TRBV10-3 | TGTGCCATCCGAGGGGCGGGGGACTATGGCTACACCTTC | CAIRGAGDYGYTF
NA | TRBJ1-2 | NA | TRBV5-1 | TGCGCCAGCAGCTTGGAAGGGGGAGGCTACACCTTC | CASSLEGGGYTF
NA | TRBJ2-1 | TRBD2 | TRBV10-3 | TGTGCCACCGTAGCGGGAGGGGCCTACAATGAGCAGTTCTTC | CATVAGGAYNEQFF
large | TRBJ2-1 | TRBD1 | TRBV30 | TGTGCCTGGAGTGTACTTGGACAGGGGGCCAGGAGTGAGCAGTTCTTC | CAWSVLGQGARSEQFF
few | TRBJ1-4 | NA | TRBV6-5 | TGTGCCAGCAGTCCCGCGCGGTTGGGTGGGGAAAAACTGTTTTTT | CASSPARLGGEKLFF
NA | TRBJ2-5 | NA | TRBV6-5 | TGTGCCAGCAGTTACGGCCGGGTGGGTGAGACCCAGTACTTC | CASSYGRVGETQYF
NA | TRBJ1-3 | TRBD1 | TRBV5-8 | TGTGCCAGCTGCCGGGACAGGGCAGAAAACACCATATATTTT | CASCRDRAENTIYF
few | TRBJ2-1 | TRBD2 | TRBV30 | TGTGCCTGGGAGCGGGGGTCCCGGGAGCAGTTCTTC | CAWERGSREQFF
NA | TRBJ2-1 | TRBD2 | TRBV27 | TGTGCCAGCAGCAGAACTAGCGGGGTTTATGAGCAGTTCTTC | CASSRTSGVYEQFF
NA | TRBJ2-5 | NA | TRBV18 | TGTGCCAGCTCACCAGGGAGGCAAGAGACCCAGTACTTC | CASSPGRQETQYF
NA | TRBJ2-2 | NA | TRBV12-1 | TGTGCCAGCAGCCACGACCACCGGGGCGGGGAGCTGTTTTTT | CASSHDHRGGELFF
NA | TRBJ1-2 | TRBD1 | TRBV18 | TGTGCCAGCTCCCAAGGGCTCCCGGGACAGGGCTATGGCTACACCTTC | CASSQGLPGQGYGYTF
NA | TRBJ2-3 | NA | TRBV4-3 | TGCGCCAGCAGCCAAGATCGCGGTAGCCTCTCGATGTTTGATACGCAGTATTTT | CASSQDRGSLSMFDTQYF
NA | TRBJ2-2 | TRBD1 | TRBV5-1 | TGCGCCAGCAGCTTGGTTCCAGAGGGGGCATATTCGGGGGAGCTGTTTTTT | CASSLVPEGAYSGELFF
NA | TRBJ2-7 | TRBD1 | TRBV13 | TGTGCCAGCAGCCGGACAGGGAACCCCTACGAGCAGTACTTC | CASSRTGNPYEQYF
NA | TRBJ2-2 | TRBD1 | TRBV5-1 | TGCGCCAGCAGCCTGACAGGGACCAACACCGGGGAGCTGTTTTTT | CASSLTGTNTGELFF
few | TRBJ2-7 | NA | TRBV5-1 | TGCGCCAGCAGCTTGGGACTCCAGAGAGGCGAGCAGTACTTC | CASSLGLQRGEQYF
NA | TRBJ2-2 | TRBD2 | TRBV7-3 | TGTGCCAGCAGCTTAACGGGACTAACGACCGGGGAGCTGTTTTTT | CASSLTGLTTGELFF
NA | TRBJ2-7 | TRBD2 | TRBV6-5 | TGTGCCAGCAGCCAGCGGGGGGGCCCCTACGAGCAGTACTTC | CASSQRGGPYEQYF
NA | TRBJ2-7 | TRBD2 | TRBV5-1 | TGCGCCAGCAGCTTGGGACTAGCGGGAGTTCGGGAGCAGTACTTC | CASSLGLAGVREQYF
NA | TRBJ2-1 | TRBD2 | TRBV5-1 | TGCGCCAGCAGCTTGCTTAGCGGGAGGGCTTCCGAGCAGTTCTTC | CASSLLSGRASEQFF
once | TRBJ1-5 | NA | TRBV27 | TGTGCCAGCAGTCCGAGTGTGCGCAATCAGCCCCAGCATTTT | CASSPSVRNQPQHF
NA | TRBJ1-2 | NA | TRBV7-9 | TGTGCCAGCAGCTATGCGGGGAACTATGGCTACACCTTC | CASSYAGNYGYTF
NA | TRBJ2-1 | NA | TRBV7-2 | TGTGCCAGCAGCTTAGACGCACAAAGCTACAATGAGCAGTTCTTC | CASSLDAQSYNEQFF
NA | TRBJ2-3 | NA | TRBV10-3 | TGTGCCATCAGGGGAGGAACCGGGACAGAGCTAGGAGATACGCAGTATTTT | CAIRGGTGTELGDTQYF
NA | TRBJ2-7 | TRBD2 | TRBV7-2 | TGTGCCAGCAGCTTAACTAGCGGGAGCTCCTACGAGCAGTACTTC | CASSLTSGSSYEQYF
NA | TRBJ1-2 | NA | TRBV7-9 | TGTGCCAGCAGCTTAGGTGGCTCAGACCTGACTTCTGATGGCTACACCTTC | CASSLGGSDLTSDGYTF
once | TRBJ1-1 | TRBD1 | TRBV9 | TGTGCCAGCAGCTCCGACAGGGGGAGAACTGAAGCTTTCTTT | CASSSDRGRTEAFF
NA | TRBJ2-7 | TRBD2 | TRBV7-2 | TGTGCCAGCAGCTTTTCACTAGCGGCTAGGTACGAGCAGTACTTC | CASSFSLAARYEQYF
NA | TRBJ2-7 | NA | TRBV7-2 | TGTGCCAGCAGCTTAGGTCGGGATACCCTCGGGCAGTACTTC | CASSLGRDTLGQYF
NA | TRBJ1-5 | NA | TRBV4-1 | TGCGCCAGCAGCCACCGCCCGTCCAGGCCCCAGCATTTT | CASSHRPSRPQHF
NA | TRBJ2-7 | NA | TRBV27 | TGTGCCAGCAGTCTCCCCCGGGGAGAGCAGTACTTC | CASSLPRGEQYF
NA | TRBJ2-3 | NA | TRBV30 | TGTGCCTGGAGTCCCGGCGGAGGGAAGGCAGATACGCAGTATTTT | CAWSPGGGKADTQYF
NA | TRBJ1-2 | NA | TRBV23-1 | TGCGCCAGGAGCCCCGGCGGGGGACTTTGCTACACCTTC | CARSPGGGLCYTF
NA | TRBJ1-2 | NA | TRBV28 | TGTGCCAGCAGTCCCCGAGGGTTTAGGGGCTACACCTTC | CASSPRGFRGYTF
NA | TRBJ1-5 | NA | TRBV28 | TGTGCCAGCAGACCCTCCGACGGGGGGAATCAGCCCCAGCATTTT | CASRPSDGGNQPQHF
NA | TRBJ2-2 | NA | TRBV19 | TGTGCCAGTAGTATCGTGGCGGGCGCTAACACCGGGGAGCTGTTTTTT | CASSIVAGANTGELFF
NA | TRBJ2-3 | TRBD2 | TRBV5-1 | TGCGCCAGCAGCTCCAGGACTAGCGGGGCCCACACAGATACGCAGTATTTT | CASSSRTSGAHTDTQYF
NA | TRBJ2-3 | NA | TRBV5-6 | TGTGCCAGCAGCTTGGTAACAGATACGCAGTATTTT | CASSLVTDTQYF
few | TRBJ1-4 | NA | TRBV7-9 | TGTGCCAGCAGCTTAACGGAGTCCCGTAATGAAAAACTGTTTTTT | CASSLTESRNEKLFF
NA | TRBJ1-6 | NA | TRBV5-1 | TGCGCCAGCAGCTTGACCGCAGGGGATTCACCCCTCCACTTT | CASSLTAGDSPLHF
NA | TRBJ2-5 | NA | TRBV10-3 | TGTGCCATCAGTGAAGGGGACTTCCAAGAGACCCAGTACTTC | CAISEGDFQETQYF
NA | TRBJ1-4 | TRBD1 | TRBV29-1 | TGCAGCGCATCACGAACAGGGGATAATGAAAAACTGTTTTTT | CSASRTGDNEKLFF
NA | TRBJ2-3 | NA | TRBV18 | TGTGCCAGCTCACCCTCTTTCGGCACAGATACGCAGTATTTT | CASSPSFGTDTQYF
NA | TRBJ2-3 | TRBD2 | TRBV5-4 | TGTGCCAGCAGCCCGGGGGGCGGGGGGGCCGCAGATACGCAGTATTTT | CASSPGGGGAADTQYF
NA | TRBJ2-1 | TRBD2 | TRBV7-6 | TGTGCCAGCAGCTCGACTAGCGGGGGGGCGAATGAGCAGTTCTTC | CASSSTSGGANEQFF
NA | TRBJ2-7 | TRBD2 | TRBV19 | TGTGCCAGTACTAGTCGCGACCCTAGCGGGAGTGGACGGTACGAGCAGTACTTC | CASTSRDPSGSGRYEQYF